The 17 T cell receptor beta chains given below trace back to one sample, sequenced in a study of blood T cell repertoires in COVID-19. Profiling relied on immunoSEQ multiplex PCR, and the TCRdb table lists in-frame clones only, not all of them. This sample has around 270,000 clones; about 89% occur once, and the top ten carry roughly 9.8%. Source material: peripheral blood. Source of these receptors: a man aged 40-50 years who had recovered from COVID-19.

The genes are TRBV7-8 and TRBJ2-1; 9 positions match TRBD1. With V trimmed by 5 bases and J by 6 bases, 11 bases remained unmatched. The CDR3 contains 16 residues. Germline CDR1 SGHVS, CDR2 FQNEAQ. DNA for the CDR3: TGTGCCAGCAGCGTGAAACCGGGACAGGGAATCAATGAGCAGTTCTTC. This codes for CASSVKPGQGINEQFF.

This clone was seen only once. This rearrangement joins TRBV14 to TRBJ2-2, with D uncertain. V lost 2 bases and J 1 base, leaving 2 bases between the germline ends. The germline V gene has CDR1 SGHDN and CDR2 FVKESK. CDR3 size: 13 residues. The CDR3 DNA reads TGTGCCAGCAGCCAACTGAACACCGGGGAGCTGTTTTTT. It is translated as CASSQLNTGELFF.

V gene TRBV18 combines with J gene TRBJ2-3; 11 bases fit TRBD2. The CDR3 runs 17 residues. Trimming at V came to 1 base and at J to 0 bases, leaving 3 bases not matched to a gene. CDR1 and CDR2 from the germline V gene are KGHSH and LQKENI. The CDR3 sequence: CASSPLLAGGSTDTQYF. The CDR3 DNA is TGTGCCAGCTCACCACTCCTAGCGGGAGGAAGCACAGATACGCAGTATTTT.

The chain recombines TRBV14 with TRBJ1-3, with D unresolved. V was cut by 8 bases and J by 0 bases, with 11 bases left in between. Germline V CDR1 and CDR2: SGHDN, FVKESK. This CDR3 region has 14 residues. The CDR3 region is CASGRSNSGNTIYF. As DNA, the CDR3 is TGTGCCAGCGGCCGGAGCAACTCTGGAAACACCATATATTTT.

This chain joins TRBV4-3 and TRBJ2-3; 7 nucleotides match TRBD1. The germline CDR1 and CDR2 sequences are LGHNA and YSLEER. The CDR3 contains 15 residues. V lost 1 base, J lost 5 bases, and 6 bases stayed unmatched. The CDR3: CASSQVGGLGDTQYF. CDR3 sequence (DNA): TGCGCCAGCAGCCAAGTAGGGGGCTTGGGAGATACGCAGTATTTT.

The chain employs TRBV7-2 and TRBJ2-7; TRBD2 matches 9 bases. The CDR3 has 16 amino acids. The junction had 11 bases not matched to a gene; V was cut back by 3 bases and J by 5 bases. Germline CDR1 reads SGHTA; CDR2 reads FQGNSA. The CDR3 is CASSFTGGGGAHEQYF. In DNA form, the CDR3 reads TGTGCCAGCAGCTTTACGGGTGGCGGGGGGGCCCACGAGCAGTACTTC.

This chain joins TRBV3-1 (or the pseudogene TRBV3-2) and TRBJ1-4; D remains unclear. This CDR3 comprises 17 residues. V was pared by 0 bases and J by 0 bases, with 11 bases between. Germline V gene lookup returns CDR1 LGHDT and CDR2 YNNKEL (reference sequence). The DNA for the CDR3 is TGTGCCAGCAGCCAAGAGGCCCAGAATGCAACTAATGAAAAACTGTTTTTT. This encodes CASSQEAQNATNEKLFF.

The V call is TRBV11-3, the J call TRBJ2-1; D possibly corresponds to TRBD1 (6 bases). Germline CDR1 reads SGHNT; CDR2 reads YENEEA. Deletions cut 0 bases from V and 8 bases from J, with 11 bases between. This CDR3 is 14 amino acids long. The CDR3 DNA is TGTGCCAGCAGCTTAGATCGTGGGGGCGATGAGCAGTTCTTC. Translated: CASSLDRGGDEQFF.

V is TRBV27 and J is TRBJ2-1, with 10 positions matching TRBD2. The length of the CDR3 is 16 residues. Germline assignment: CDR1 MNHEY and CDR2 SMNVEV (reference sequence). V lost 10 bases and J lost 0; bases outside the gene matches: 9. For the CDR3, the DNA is TGTGCCACCACGACTAGCGGGTATAGCTCCTACAATGAGCAGTTCTTC. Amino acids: CATTTSGYSSYNEQFF.

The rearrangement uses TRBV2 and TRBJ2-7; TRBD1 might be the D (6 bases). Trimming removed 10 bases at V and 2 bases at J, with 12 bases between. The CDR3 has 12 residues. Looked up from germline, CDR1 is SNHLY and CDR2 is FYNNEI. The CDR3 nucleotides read TGTGCCACACAGGGACGCGCCTACGAGCAGTACTTC. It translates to CATQGRAYEQYF.

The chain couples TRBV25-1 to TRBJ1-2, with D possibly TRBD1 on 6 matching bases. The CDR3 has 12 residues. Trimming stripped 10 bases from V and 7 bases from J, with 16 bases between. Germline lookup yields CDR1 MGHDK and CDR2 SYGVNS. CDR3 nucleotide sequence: TGTGCCACCAAGGGAGGGGGGGCTGGCTACACCTTC. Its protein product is CATKGGGAGYTF.

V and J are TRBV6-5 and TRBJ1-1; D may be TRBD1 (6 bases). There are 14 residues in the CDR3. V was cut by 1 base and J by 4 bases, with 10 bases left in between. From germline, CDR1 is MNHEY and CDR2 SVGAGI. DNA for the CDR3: TGTGCCAGCAGTTACTTCGGACAGATCACTGAAGCTTTCTTT. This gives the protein CASSYFGQITEAFF.

CDR3 residues: CASSQYTEAFF. The CDR3 bases are TGTGCCAGCAGCCAATACACTGAAGCTTTCTTT. The genes are TRBV6-5 and TRBJ1-1; D remains ambiguous. Germline CDR1 and CDR2: MNHEY and SVGAGI. The CDR3 is 11 amino acids. Trimming removed 6 bases at V and 3 bases at J, with 5 bases between.

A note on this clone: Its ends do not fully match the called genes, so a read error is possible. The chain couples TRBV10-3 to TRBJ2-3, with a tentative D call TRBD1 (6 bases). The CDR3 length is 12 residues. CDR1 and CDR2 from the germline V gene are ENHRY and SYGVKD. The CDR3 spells CAIFESVGGQSF. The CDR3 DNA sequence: TGTGCCATCTTTGAGTCCGTCGGTGGACAGAGTTTT.

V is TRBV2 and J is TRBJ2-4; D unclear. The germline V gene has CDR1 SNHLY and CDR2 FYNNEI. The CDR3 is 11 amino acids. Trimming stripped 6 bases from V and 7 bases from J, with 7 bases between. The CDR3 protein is CASSQFNIQYF. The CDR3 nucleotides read TGTGCCAGCAGCCAATTTAACATTCAGTACTTC.

CDR3 sequence: CASSQDSAGVSYEQYF. CDR3 in DNA: TGCGCCAGCAGCCAAGATTCGGCGGGGGTAAGCTACGAGCAGTACTTC. The chain links TRBV4-1 to TRBJ2-7, with 7 bases that match TRBD2. With V trimmed by 0 bases and J by 3 bases, 8 bases remained unmatched. The germline gives CDR1 MGHRA, CDR2 YSYEKL. The CDR3 is 16 amino acids.

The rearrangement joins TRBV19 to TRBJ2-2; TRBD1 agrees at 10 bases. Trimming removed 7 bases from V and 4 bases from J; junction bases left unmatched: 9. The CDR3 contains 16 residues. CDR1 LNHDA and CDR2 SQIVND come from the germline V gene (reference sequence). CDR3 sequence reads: CASTWDRGSSTGELFF. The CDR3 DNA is TGTGCCAGTACCTGGGACAGGGGTTCGAGCACCGGGGAGCTGTTTTTT.